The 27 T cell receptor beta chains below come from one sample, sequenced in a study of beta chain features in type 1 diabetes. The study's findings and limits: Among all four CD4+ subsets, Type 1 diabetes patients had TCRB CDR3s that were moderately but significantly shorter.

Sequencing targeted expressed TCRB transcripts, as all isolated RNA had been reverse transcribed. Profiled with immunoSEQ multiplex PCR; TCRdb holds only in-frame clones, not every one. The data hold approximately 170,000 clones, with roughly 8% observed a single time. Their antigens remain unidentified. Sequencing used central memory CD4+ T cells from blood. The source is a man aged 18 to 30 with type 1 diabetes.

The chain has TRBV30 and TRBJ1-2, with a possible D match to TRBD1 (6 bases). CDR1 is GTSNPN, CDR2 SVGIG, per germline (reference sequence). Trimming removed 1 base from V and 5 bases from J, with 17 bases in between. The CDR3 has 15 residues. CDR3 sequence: CAWSDTGSTYYGYTF. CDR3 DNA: TGTGCCTGGAGTGACACAGGGTCGACCTATTATGGCTACACCTTC.

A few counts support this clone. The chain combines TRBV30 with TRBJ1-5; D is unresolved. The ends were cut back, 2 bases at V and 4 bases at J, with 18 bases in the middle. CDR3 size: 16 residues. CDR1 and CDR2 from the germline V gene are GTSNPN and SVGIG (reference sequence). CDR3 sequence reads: CAWSSKTQNVNQPQHF. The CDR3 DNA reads TGTGCCTGGAGTTCAAAGACACAGAATGTTAATCAGCCCCAGCATTTT.

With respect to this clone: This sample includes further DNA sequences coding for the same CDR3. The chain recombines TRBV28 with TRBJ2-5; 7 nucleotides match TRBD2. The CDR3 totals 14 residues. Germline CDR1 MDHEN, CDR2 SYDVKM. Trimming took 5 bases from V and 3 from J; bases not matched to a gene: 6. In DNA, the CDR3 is TGTGCCAGCAGTCTGGGGGGGAGGAAAGAGACCCAGTACTTC. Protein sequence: CASSLGGRKETQYF.

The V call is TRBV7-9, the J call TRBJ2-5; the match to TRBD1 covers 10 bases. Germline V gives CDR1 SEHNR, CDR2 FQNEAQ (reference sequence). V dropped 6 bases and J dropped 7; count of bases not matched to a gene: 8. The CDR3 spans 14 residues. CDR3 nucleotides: TGTGCCAGCAGTATCGGAGGACAGGGGGTGACCCAGTACTTC. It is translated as CASSIGGQGVTQYF.

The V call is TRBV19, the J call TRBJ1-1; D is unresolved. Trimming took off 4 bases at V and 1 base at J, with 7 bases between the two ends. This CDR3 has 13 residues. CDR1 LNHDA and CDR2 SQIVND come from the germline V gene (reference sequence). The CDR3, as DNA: TGTGCCAGTAGTACACAGCCGAACACTGAAGCTTTCTTT. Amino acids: CASSTQPNTEAFF.

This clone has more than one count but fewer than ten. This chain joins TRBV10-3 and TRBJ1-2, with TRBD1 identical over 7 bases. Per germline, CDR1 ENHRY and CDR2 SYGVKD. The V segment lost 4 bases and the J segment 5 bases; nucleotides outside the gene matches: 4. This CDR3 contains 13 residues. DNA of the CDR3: TGTGCCATCAGTGGGACAGGAGTTTATGGCTACACCTTC. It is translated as CAISGTGVYGYTF.

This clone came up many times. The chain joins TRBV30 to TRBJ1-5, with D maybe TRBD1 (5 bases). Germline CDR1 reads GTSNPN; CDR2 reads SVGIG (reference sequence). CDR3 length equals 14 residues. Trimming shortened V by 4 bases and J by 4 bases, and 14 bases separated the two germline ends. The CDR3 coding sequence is TGTGCCTGGACTGCCCTCGGGGGAAATCAGCCCCAGCATTTT. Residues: CAWTALGGNQPQHF.

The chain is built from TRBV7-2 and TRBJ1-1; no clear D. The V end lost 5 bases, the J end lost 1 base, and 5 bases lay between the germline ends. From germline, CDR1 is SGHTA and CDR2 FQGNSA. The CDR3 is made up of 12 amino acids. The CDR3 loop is CASSHPNTEAFF. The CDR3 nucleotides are TGTGCCAGCAGCCATCCGAACACTGAAGCTTTCTTT.

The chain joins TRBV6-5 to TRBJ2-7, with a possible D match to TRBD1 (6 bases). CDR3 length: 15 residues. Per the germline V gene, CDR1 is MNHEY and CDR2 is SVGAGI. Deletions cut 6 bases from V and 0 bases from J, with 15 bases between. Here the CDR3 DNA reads TGTGCCAGCAGATTAAACAGGGAAAGCTCCTACGAGCAGTACTTC. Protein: CASRLNRESSYEQYF.

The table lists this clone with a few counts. The CDR3 sequence: CASSLSRGSYEQYF. For the CDR3, the DNA is TGTGCCAGCAGCTTATCCAGGGGCTCCTACGAGCAGTACTTC. The gene calls are TRBV7-2 and TRBJ2-7; D is perhaps TRBD1 (6 bases). CDR1 is SGHTA and CDR2 is FQGNSA in the germline V gene. The CDR3 loop spans 14 amino acids. Trimming took 2 bases from V and 0 from J, leaving 8 bases between them.

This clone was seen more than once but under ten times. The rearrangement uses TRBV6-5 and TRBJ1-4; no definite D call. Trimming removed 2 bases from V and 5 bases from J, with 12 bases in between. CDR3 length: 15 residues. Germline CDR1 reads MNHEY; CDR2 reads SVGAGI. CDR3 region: CASSYVFTGNEKLFF. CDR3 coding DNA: TGTGCCAGCAGTTACGTATTCACGGGGAATGAAAAACTGTTTTTT.

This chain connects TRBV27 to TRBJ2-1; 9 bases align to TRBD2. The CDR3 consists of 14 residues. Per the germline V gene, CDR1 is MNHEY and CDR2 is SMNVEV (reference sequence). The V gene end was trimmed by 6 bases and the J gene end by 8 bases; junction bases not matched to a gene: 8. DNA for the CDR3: TGTGCCAGCAGACGCCCCGGGACTAGCCATGAGCAGTTCTTC. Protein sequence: CASRRPGTSHEQFF.

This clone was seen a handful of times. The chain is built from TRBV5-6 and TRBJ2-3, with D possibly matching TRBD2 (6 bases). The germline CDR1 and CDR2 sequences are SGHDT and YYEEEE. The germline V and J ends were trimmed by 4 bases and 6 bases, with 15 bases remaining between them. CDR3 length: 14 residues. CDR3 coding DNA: TGTGCCAGCAGCGCGGGACTCTTACGGGATACGCAGTATTTT. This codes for CASSAGLLRDTQYF. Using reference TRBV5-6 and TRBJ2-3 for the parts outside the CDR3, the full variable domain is DAGVTQSPTHLIKTRGQQVTLRCSPKSGHDTVSWYQQALGQGPQFIFQYYEEEERQRGNFPDRFSGHQFPNYSSELNVNALLLGDSALYLCASSAGLLRDTQYFGPGTRLTVL.

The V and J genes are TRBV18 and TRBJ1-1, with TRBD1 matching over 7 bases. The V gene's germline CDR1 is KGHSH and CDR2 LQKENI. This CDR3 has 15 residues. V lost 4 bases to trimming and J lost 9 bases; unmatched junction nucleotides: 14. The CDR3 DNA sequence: TGTGCCAGCTCACTAGCCGACCGGGACAGAGAAAAAGCTTTCTTT. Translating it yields CASSLADRDREKAFF.

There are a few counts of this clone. The CDR3 reads CASSLWEASVGGAFF. DNA of the CDR3: TGTGCCAGCAGCTTATGGGAGGCGTCGGTTGGCGGAGCTTTCTTT. This chain connects TRBV9 to TRBJ1-1; D unclear. Trimming shortened V by 4 bases and J by 10 bases, and 23 bases separated the two germline ends. Germline lookup yields CDR1 SGDLS and CDR2 YYNGEE. This CDR3 is built from 15 residues.

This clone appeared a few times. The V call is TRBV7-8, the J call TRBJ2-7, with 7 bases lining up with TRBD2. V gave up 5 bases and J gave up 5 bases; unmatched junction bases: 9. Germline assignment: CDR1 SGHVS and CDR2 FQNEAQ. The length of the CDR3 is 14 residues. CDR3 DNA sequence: TGTGCCAGCAGCCTGGGAGGGAGTAAGGACGAGCAGTACTTC. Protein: CASSLGGSKDEQYF.

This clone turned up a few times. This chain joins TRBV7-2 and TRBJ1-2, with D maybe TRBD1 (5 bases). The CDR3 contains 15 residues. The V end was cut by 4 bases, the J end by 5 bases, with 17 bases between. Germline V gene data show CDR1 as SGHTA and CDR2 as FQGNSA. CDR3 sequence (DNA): TGTGCCAGCAGCTCCCGATCAGACAGTGCATATGGCTACACCTTC. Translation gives CASSSRSDSAYGYTF.

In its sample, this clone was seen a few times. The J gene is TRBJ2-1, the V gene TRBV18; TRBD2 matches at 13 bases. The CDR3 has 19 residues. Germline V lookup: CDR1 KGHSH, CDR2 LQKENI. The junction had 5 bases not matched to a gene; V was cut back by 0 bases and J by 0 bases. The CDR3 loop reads CASSPPGLAGLSSYNEQFF. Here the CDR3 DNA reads TGTGCCAGCTCACCACCGGGACTAGCGGGGCTAAGCTCCTACAATGAGCAGTTCTTC.

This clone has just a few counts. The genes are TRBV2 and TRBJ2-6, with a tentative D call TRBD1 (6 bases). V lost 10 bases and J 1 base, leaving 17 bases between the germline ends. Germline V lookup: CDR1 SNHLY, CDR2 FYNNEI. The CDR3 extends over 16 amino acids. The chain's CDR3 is CATKVDRASGANVLTF. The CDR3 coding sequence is TGTGCCACCAAAGTGGACAGAGCGTCTGGGGCCAACGTCCTGACTTTC. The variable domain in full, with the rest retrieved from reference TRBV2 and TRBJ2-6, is EPEVTQTPSHQVTQMGQEVILRCVPISNHLYFYWYRQILGQKVEFLVSFYNNEISEKSEIFDDQFSVERPDGSNFTLKIRSTKLEDSAMYFCATKVDRASGANVLTFGAGSRLTVL.

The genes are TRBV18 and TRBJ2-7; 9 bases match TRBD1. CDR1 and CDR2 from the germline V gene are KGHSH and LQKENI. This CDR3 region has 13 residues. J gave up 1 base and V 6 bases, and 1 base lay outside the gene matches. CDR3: CASSGQGSYEQYF. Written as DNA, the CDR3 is TGTGCCAGCTCGGGACAGGGTTCCTACGAGCAGTACTTC.

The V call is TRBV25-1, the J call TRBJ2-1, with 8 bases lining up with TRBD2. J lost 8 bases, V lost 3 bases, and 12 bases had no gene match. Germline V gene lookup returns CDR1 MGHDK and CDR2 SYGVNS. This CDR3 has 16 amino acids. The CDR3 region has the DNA TGTGCCAGCAGTGACCGGGCAGCGGGAGTTAGCGATGAGCAGTTCTTC. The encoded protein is CASSDRAAGVSDEQFF.

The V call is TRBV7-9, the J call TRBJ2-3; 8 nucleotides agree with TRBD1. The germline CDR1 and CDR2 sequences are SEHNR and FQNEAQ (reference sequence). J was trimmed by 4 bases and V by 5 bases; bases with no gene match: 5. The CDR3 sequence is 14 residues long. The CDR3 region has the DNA TGTGCCAGCAGCAGACCACAGGGGGCAGATACGCAGTATTTT. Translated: CASSRPQGADTQYF.

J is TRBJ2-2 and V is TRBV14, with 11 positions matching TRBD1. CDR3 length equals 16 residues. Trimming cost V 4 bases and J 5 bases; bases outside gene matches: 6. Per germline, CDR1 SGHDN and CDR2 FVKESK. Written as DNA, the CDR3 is TGTGCCAGCAGCCCGAGGACAGGGGGCAGAACCGGGGAGCTGTTTTTT. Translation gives CASSPRTGGRTGELFF.

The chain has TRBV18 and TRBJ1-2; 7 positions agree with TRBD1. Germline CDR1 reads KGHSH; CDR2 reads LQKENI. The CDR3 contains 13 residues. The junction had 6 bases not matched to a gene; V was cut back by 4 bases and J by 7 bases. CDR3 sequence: CASSLSGGGGYTF. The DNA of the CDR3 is TGTGCCAGCTCACTATCAGGGGGAGGTGGCTACACCTTC.

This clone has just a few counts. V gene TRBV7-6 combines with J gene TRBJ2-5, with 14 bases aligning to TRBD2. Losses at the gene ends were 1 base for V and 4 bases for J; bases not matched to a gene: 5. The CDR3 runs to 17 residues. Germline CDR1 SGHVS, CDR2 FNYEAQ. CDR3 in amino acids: CASSLEGTSGRGETQYF. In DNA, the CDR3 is TGTGCCAGCAGCTTAGAGGGGACTAGCGGGAGAGGAGAGACCCAGTACTTC.

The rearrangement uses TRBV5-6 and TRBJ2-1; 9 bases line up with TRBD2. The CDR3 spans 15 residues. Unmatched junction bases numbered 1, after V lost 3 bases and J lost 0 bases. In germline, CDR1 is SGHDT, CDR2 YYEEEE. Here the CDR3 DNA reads TGTGCCAGCAGCTCAGCGGGGGGCTCCTACAATGAGCAGTTCTTC. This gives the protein CASSSAGGSYNEQFF.

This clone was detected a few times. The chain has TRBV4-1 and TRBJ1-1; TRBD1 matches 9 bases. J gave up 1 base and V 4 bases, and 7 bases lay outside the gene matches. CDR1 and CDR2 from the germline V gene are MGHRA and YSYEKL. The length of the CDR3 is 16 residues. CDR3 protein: CASSLGTGRSNTEAFF. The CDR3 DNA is TGCGCCAGCAGCCTCGGGACAGGGCGCTCGAACACTGAAGCTTTCTTT.